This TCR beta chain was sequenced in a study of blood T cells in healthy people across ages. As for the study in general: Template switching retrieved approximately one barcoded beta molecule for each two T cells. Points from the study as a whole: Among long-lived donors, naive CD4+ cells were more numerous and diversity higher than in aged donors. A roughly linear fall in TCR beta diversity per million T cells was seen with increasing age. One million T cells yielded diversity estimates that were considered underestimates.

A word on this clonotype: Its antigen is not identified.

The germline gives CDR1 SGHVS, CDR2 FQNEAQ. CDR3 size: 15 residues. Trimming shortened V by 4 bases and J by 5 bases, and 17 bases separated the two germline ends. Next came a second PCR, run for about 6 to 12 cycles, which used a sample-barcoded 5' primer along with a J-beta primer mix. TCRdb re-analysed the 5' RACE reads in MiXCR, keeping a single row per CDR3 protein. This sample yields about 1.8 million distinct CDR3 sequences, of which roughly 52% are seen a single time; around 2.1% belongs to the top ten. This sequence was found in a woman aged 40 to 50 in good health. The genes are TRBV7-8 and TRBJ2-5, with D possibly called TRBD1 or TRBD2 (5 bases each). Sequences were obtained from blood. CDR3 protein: CASSSSRDVMETQYF. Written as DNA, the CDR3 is TGTGCCAGCAGCTCGTCCCGGGACGTTATGGAGACCCAGTACTTC.